A selection of T cell receptor beta chains follows, all from one sample in a study of T cell responses to AZD1222 COVID-19 vaccine. TCRdb's table, derived via immunoSEQ multiplex PCR, lists solely in-frame clones and lacks some. The data hold about 140,000 clones, with roughly 88% observed a single time. Sequencing was performed on peripheral blood, taken on day 0 of AZD1222 vaccination. These TCRs come from an adult in good health. Each CDR3 is given with its conserved first and last residue. D genes are given only for firm matches. Clone sizes are given selectively: once, few, many, or a class where the clone is expanded.

V gene	D gene	clone size	J gene	CDR3 DNA	CDR3 protein
TRBV27	NA	NA	TRBJ2-7	TGTGCCAGCAGTTTGACGGGGGCTTACGAGCAGTACTTC	CASSLTGAYEQYF
TRBV7-2	TRBD1	NA	TRBJ1-5	TGTGCCAGCAGCCGGGATAGACAGGGGAATCAGCCCCAGCATTTT	CASSRDRQGNQPQHF
TRBV18	NA	NA	TRBJ2-7	TGTGCCAGCTCCGATACAGGGACGGCAACCTACGAGCAGTACTTC	CASSDTGTATYEQYF
TRBV18	NA	NA	TRBJ1-1	TGTGCCAGCTCACAACCAAGGGGGAACACTGAAGCTTTCTTT	CASSQPRGNTEAFF
TRBV5-6	NA	NA	TRBJ1-1	TGTGCCAGCAGCCACCGGCCGAACACTGAAGCTTTCTTT	CASSHRPNTEAFF
TRBV28	TRBD1	NA	TRBJ1-2	TGTGCCAGCAGGATAGGGACAGGCGCTCTCTATGGCTACACCTTC	CASRIGTGALYGYTF
TRBV28	NA	NA	TRBJ1-1	TGTGCCAGCAGTTCGTACCTGGGTCAGCCTAGGAACACTGAAGCTTTCTTT	CASSSYLGQPRNTEAFF
TRBV11-2	NA	NA	TRBJ1-2	TGTGCCAGCAGCTCCCGTCTAAAACCGGGCTACACCTTC	CASSSRLKPGYTF
TRBV11-2	NA	NA	TRBJ1-2	TGTGCCAGCAGCTTGAGGACAGACATCCTCTACTATGGCTACACCTTC	CASSLRTDILYYGYTF
TRBV2	NA	NA	TRBJ1-2	TGTGCCAGCAGTGAGTTACGAAACTATGGCTACACCTTC	CASSELRNYGYTF
TRBV27	TRBD2	NA	TRBJ2-2	TGTGCCAGCAGTTTGTCACTAGCGGGAGACCATCTCGGGGAGCTGTTTTTT	CASSLSLAGDHLGELFF
TRBV30	NA	once	TRBJ2-3	TGTGCCTGGAGCACCCAGGCGGATACGCAGTATTTT	CAWSTQADTQYF
TRBV30	NA	NA	TRBJ2-7	TGTGCCTGGAACCGGGACTCGACTACCTACGAGCAGTACTTC	CAWNRDSTTYEQYF
TRBV30	TRBD1	NA	TRBJ1-1	TGTGCCTGGAGCGTGGGACAGGGGTGGACTGAAGCTTTCTTT	CAWSVGQGWTEAFF
TRBV24-1	TRBD2	NA	TRBJ2-3	TGTGCCACCAGTGAGTCCTTGACTAGCAGGTCAGATACGCAGTATTTT	CATSESLTSRSDTQYF
TRBV29-1	TRBD1	NA	TRBJ2-3	TGCAGCGTTGCACAGGGGGCTTTTGATACGCAGTATTTT	CSVAQGAFDTQYF
TRBV19	NA	NA	TRBJ2-1	TGTGCCAGTAGTGACCAGGGGTCATCCTACAATGAGCAGTTCTTC	CASSDQGSSYNEQFF
TRBV7-2	TRBD1	NA	TRBJ1-2	TGTGCCAGCAGCTTAGGACAGGGGGCTAACTATGGCTACACCTTC	CASSLGQGANYGYTF
TRBV30	NA	NA	TRBJ2-2	TGTGCCTGGAGCGGCAGGGTCACCGGGGAGCTGTTTTTT	CAWSGRVTGELFF
TRBV7-9	NA	NA	TRBJ2-3	TGTGCCAGCAGCCTTGGTCGGCCCGGCCGGAAGTTTGCAGATACGCAGTATTTT	CASSLGRPGRKFADTQYF
TRBV18	NA	NA	TRBJ1-4	TGTGCCAGCTCAGCCGGCACTAACAATGAAAAACTGTTTTTT	CASSAGTNNEKLFF
TRBV30	NA	NA	TRBJ1-6	TGTGCCTGGAGTGTACCTTGGGGAGGGGATTCACCCCTCCACTTT	CAWSVPWGGDSPLHF
TRBV30	NA	NA	TRBJ1-2	TGTGCCTGGAGCGAGGGGGTTCGGGTCTATGGCTACACCTTC	CAWSEGVRVYGYTF
TRBV6-2/TRBV6-3	TRBD2	NA	TRBJ2-7	TGTGCCAGCAGTTTCGTGGCGGGAGATATATACGAGCAGTACTTC	CASSFVAGDIYEQYF
TRBV10-3	TRBD2	NA	TRBJ2-1	TGTGCCATCCGGGGGACTAGCGGGAGCCTCGAGCAGTTCTTC	CAIRGTSGSLEQFF
TRBV19	NA	NA	TRBJ1-1	TGTGCCAGTAGTATGGTCCCGGGAACTGAAGCTTTCTTT	CASSMVPGTEAFF
TRBV5-1	NA	NA	TRBJ2-2	TGCGCCAGCAGCTTGGTGCGGTCCAACACCGGGGAGCTGTTTTTT	CASSLVRSNTGELFF
TRBV7-9	NA	NA	TRBJ2-3	TGTGCCAGCAGCTTGGGCCATACCAGTAGACCAGATACGCAGTATTTT	CASSLGHTSRPDTQYF
TRBV28	NA	NA	TRBJ2-7	TGTGCCAGCAGTAGGTACGAGCAGTACTTC	CASSRYEQYF
TRBV7-8	TRBD1	NA	TRBJ2-1	TGTGCCAGCAGCCCGCCGGGACAGAACTACAATGAGCAGTTCTTC	CASSPPGQNYNEQFF
TRBV21-1	NA	once	TRBJ1-1	TGTGCCAGCAGCAAAGTCGGACGACGCACTGAAGCTTTCTTT	CASSKVGRRTEAFF
TRBV5-4	NA	NA	TRBJ2-1	TGTGCCAGCAGCTTGGGGGGGGCCGGCAACAATGAGCAGTTCTTC	CASSLGGAGNNEQFF
TRBV30	NA	NA	TRBJ1-1	TGTGCCTGGAGTGTCGACAGTTCGTGGGCTTTCTTT	CAWSVDSSWAFF
TRBV28	NA	once	TRBJ2-1	TGTGCCAGCAGTTTAGCGGCCTTAAACAATGAGCAGTTCTTC	CASSLAALNNEQFF
TRBV7-6	NA	NA	TRBJ2-7	TGTGCCAGCAGCTTAGGCGGGACGGAGAACTACGAGCAGTACTTC	CASSLGGTENYEQYF
TRBV25-1	TRBD1	NA	TRBJ2-7	TGTGCCAGCAGTGAAAGACAGGGATACGAGCAGTACTTC	CASSERQGYEQYF
TRBV6-5	NA	NA	TRBJ2-7	TGTGCCAGCAGTTACTCGGGCAGGGGATCCAACGAGCAGTACTTC	CASSYSGRGSNEQYF
TRBV30	NA	NA	TRBJ1-4	TGTGCCTGGAGCAGAAATGAAAAACTGTTTTTT	CAWSRNEKLFF
TRBV30	NA	NA	TRBJ1-4	TGTGCCTGGAGTCAGTTGGGAGAAAAACTGTTTTTT	CAWSQLGEKLFF
TRBV7-9	TRBD1	NA	TRBJ1-5	TGTGCCAGCAGCTTCGGGACAGGGTACAATCAGCCCCAGCATTTT	CASSFGTGYNQPQHF
TRBV3-1/TRBV3-2	TRBD1	NA	TRBJ1-2	TGTGCCAGCAGCCAAGATGACAGGGACCAGGAGGGCTACACCTTC	CASSQDDRDQEGYTF
TRBV11-2	NA	NA	TRBJ1-5	TGTGCCAGCAGCTTAGGTATCGGGGACTATAGCAATCAGCCCCAGCATTTT	CASSLGIGDYSNQPQHF
TRBV5-4	TRBD2	NA	TRBJ2-1	TGTGCCAGCAGCTTACCCGGGACTAGCGAGGGTGAGCAGTTCTTC	CASSLPGTSEGEQFF
TRBV7-2	NA	NA	TRBJ1-3	TGTGCCAGCAGCCGACAGGAAGACACCATATATTTT	CASSRQEDTIYF